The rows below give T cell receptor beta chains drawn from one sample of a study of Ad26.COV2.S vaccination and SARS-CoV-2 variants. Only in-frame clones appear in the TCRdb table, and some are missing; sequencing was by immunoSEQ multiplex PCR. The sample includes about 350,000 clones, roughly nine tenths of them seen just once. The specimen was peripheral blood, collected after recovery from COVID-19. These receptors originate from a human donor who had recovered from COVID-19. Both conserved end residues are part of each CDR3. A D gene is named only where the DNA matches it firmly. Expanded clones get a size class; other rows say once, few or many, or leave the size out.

CDR3 protein: CASSIGGRAGTEAFF; CDR3 DNA: TGTGCCAGTAGTATAGGCGGCAGGGCGGGCACTGAAGCTTTCTTT; V gene: TRBV19; J gene: TRBJ1-1; D gene: -; clone size: -
CDR3 protein: CASSLAPDSSLNTEAFF; CDR3 DNA: TGCGCCAGCAGCTTGGCCCCGGACAGCTCGTTGAACACTGAAGCTTTCTTT; V gene: TRBV5-1; J gene: TRBJ1-1; D gene: -; clone size: -
CDR3 protein: CASSLAGKGGYGYTF; CDR3 DNA: TGCGCCAGCAGCTTGGCCGGGAAGGGAGGATATGGCTACACCTTC; V gene: TRBV5-1; J gene: TRBJ1-2; D gene: -; clone size: -
CDR3 protein: CASRGGRMDTEAFF; CDR3 DNA: TGTGCCAGTCGAGGGGGCCGCATGGACACTGAAGCTTTCTTT; V gene: TRBV5-6; J gene: TRBJ1-1; D gene: TRBD1; clone size: -
CDR3 protein: CASSLLGDRGDQPQHF; CDR3 DNA: TGTGCCAGCAGTTTATTAGGGGACAGGGGAGATCAGCCCCAGCATTTT; V gene: TRBV27; J gene: TRBJ1-5; D gene: TRBD1; clone size: -
CDR3 protein: CAGLRDKNTEAFF; CDR3 DNA: TGTGCCGGGCTCAGGGACAAGAACACTGAAGCTTTCTTT; V gene: TRBV7-9; J gene: TRBJ1-1; D gene: -; clone size: -
CDR3 protein: CASSSTGWSAEQYF; CDR3 DNA: TGTGCCAGCAGCTCGACAGGGTGGAGTGCCGAGCAGTACTTC; V gene: TRBV14; J gene: TRBJ2-7; D gene: TRBD1; clone size: -
CDR3 protein: CASTNSYEQYF; CDR3 DNA: TGTGCCAGCACGAACTCCTACGAGCAGTACTTC; V gene: TRBV5-5; J gene: TRBJ2-7; D gene: -; clone size: -
CDR3 protein: CASSVATGNSGANVLTF; CDR3 DNA: TGTGCCAGCAGCGTAGCAACCGGGAACTCTGGGGCCAACGTCCTGACTTTC; V gene: TRBV9; J gene: TRBJ2-6; D gene: -; clone size: -
CDR3 protein: CASSEGTGFGQPQHF; CDR3 DNA: TGTGCCAGCAGTGAAGGGACAGGGTTCGGTCAGCCCCAGCATTTT; V gene: TRBV2; J gene: TRBJ1-5; D gene: TRBD1; clone size: -
CDR3 protein: CASTPRGGGDTQYF; CDR3 DNA: TGTGCCAGCACCCCAAGAGGGGGGGGAGATACGCAGTATTTT; V gene: TRBV7-9; J gene: TRBJ2-3; D gene: -; clone size: -
CDR3 protein: CASGGRAFGAFF; CDR3 DNA: TGTGCCAGCGGGGGCAGGGCCTTTGGAGCTTTCTTT; V gene: TRBV6-5; J gene: TRBJ1-1; D gene: -; clone size: -
CDR3 protein: CASRPTSGGGKTQYF; CDR3 DNA: TGTGCCAGCAGACCTACTAGCGGGGGTGGCAAGACCCAGTACTTC; V gene: TRBV28; J gene: TRBJ2-5; D gene: TRBD2; clone size: -
CDR3 protein: CASSPGLAGDPVNEQFF; CDR3 DNA: TGTGCCAGCAGCCCTGGACTAGCGGGGGATCCAGTTAATGAGCAGTTCTTC; V gene: TRBV5-4; J gene: TRBJ2-1; D gene: TRBD2; clone size: once
CDR3 protein: CASSLVYTDTQYF; CDR3 DNA: TGTGCTAGCAGCTTAGTCTACACGGATACGCAGTATTTT; V gene: TRBV7-7; J gene: TRBJ2-3; D gene: -; clone size: -
CDR3 protein: CASSSTRATGELFF; CDR3 DNA: TGTGCCAGCAGCTCCACTCGAGCCACCGGGGAGCTGTTTTTT; V gene: TRBV5-4; J gene: TRBJ2-2; D gene: -; clone size: -
CDR3 protein: CASSVEAGWNSGNTIYF; CDR3 DNA: TGTGCCAGCAGCGTAGAGGCAGGGTGGAACTCTGGAAACACCATATATTTT; V gene: TRBV9; J gene: TRBJ1-3; D gene: -; clone size: -
CDR3 protein: CASSLRTGAGELFF; CDR3 DNA: TGCGCCAGCAGCCTCCGGACCGGCGCCGGGGAGCTGTTTTTT; V gene: TRBV5-1; J gene: TRBJ2-2; D gene: -; clone size: -
CDR3 protein: CASSLADTQYF; CDR3 DNA: TGCGCCAGCAGCTTGGCCGATACGCAGTATTTT; V gene: TRBV5-1; J gene: TRBJ2-3; D gene: -; clone size: -
CDR3 protein: CASSHRGGQGMVDYEQYF; CDR3 DNA: TGCGCCAGCAGCCATAGGGGGGGGCAGGGTATGGTCGACTACGAGCAGTACTTC; V gene: TRBV4-1; J gene: TRBJ2-7; D gene: -; clone size: -
CDR3 protein: CASTPGGLDTIYF; CDR3 DNA: TGTGCCAGCACCCCCGGGGGGTTGGACACCATATATTTT; V gene: TRBV3-1/TRBV3-2; J gene: TRBJ1-3; D gene: -; clone size: -
CDR3 protein: CASSPEGSTEAFF; CDR3 DNA: TGTGCCAGCAGCCCTGAGGGGTCCACTGAAGCTTTCTTT; V gene: TRBV9; J gene: TRBJ1-1; D gene: -; clone size: -
CDR3 protein: CASSQATGAGGNTIYF; CDR3 DNA: TGCGCCAGCAGCCAAGCTACCGGGGCAGGTGGAAACACCATATATTTT; V gene: TRBV4-1; J gene: TRBJ1-3; D gene: -; clone size: -
CDR3 protein: CASSFSSGGPDTQYF; CDR3 DNA: TGTGCCAGCAGCTTCTCTAGCGGGGGGCCAGATACGCAGTATTTT; V gene: TRBV7-3; J gene: TRBJ2-3; D gene: TRBD2; clone size: -
CDR3 protein: CASSPTGAREFF; CDR3 DNA: TGTGCCAGCTCACCTACAGGGGCTCGGGAGTTCTTC; V gene: TRBV18; J gene: TRBJ2-1; D gene: TRBD1; clone size: -
CDR3 protein: CASSLAGGPQYEQYF; CDR3 DNA: TGTGCCAGCAGCTTAGCGGGGGGGCCCCAGTACGAGCAGTACTTC; V gene: TRBV7-2; J gene: TRBJ2-7; D gene: -; clone size: -
CDR3 protein: CASSVGRSGGATVAQYF; CDR3 DNA: TGTGCCAGCAGCGTAGGGCGGAGCGGGGGGGCTACGGTAGCGCAGTATTTT; V gene: TRBV9; J gene: TRBJ2-3; D gene: TRBD2; clone size: once
CDR3 protein: CASSSFQTGSYEQYF; CDR3 DNA: TGCGCCAGCAGCTCATTCCAGACAGGGAGCTACGAGCAGTACTTC; V gene: TRBV5-1; J gene: TRBJ2-7; D gene: TRBD1; clone size: -
CDR3 protein: CASSQDWGASPSQETQYF; CDR3 DNA: TGTGCCAGCAGCCAAGATTGGGGCGCAAGTCCCTCCCAAGAGACCCAGTACTTC; V gene: TRBV3-1/TRBV3-2; J gene: TRBJ2-5; D gene: -; clone size: -
CDR3 protein: CASSLGNEQFF; CDR3 DNA: TGTGCCAGCAGTTTAGGCAATGAGCAGTTCTTC; V gene: TRBV12-3/TRBV12-4; J gene: TRBJ2-1; D gene: -; clone size: -
CDR3 protein: CASSLGLLYGYTF; CDR3 DNA: TGTGCCAGCAGCTTGGGTCTATTATATGGCTACACCTTC; V gene: TRBV9; J gene: TRBJ1-2; D gene: -; clone size: -
CDR3 protein: CASSEQGSDTQYF; CDR3 DNA: TGTGCCAGTAGTGAACAGGGGTCAGATACGCAGTATTTT; V gene: TRBV19; J gene: TRBJ2-3; D gene: TRBD1; clone size: -
CDR3 protein: CASSSGAANEKLFF; CDR3 DNA: TGCGCCAGCAGCTCGGGCGCGGCTAATGAAAAACTGTTTTTT; V gene: TRBV5-1; J gene: TRBJ1-4; D gene: -; clone size: -
CDR3 protein: CASSRHRQFASPFYNEQFF; CDR3 DNA: TGTGCCAGCAGCCGTCATAGACAGTTTGCATCCCCCTTCTACAATGAGCAGTTCTTC; V gene: TRBV7-2; J gene: TRBJ2-1; D gene: -; clone size: once
CDR3 protein: CATSRDRGYGYTF; CDR3 DNA: TGTGCCACCAGCAGAGATCGGGGCTATGGCTACACCTTC; V gene: TRBV15; J gene: TRBJ1-2; D gene: -; clone size: -
CDR3 protein: CASKIPGATGNTIYF; CDR3 DNA: TGTGCCAGCAAAATCCCAGGGGCAACTGGAAACACCATATATTTT; V gene: TRBV6-6; J gene: TRBJ1-3; D gene: -; clone size: once
CDR3 protein: CASSVLQEPNYGYTF; CDR3 DNA: TGTGCCAGCAGCGTTCTCCAGGAACCCAACTATGGCTACACCTTC; V gene: TRBV9; J gene: TRBJ1-2; D gene: -; clone size: -
CDR3 protein: CASSQGPPRTPQDTQYF; CDR3 DNA: TGTGCCAGCAGCCAAGGGCCCCCGAGGACACCACAAGATACGCAGTATTTT; V gene: TRBV3-1/TRBV3-2; J gene: TRBJ2-3; D gene: -; clone size: -
CDR3 protein: CASSLITGELFF; CDR3 DNA: TGTGCCAGCAGTTTAATCACCGGGGAGCTGTTTTTT; V gene: TRBV27; J gene: TRBJ2-2; D gene: -; clone size: -
CDR3 protein: CASSPMTPRYTEAFF; CDR3 DNA: TGTGCCAGCAGCCCGATGACCCCGAGGTACACTGAAGCTTTCTTT; V gene: TRBV7-2; J gene: TRBJ1-1; D gene: -; clone size: -
CDR3 protein: CASSFVRVAVNSPLHF; CDR3 DNA: TGTGCCAGCAGTTTCGTGAGGGTGGCGGTTAATTCACCCCTCCACTTT; V gene: TRBV27; J gene: TRBJ1-6; D gene: -; clone size: -
CDR3 protein: CASRDPLASSTDTQYF; CDR3 DNA: TGCGCCAGCAGAGACCCACTAGCGTCGAGCACAGATACGCAGTATTTT; V gene: TRBV10-1; J gene: TRBJ2-3; D gene: TRBD2; clone size: -
CDR3 protein: CASKADGDSPLHF; CDR3 DNA: TGTGCCAGCAAGGCGGATGGTGATTCACCCCTCCACTTT; V gene: TRBV12-3/TRBV12-4; J gene: TRBJ1-6; D gene: -; clone size: -